The rows below give T cell receptor beta chains drawn from one sample of a study of blood T cell repertoires in COVID-19. Profiled with immunoSEQ multiplex PCR; TCRdb holds only in-frame clones, not every one. The data show hundreds of thousands of clones, roughly 80% seen once. Sequences were obtained from peripheral blood. Receptors were obtained from a man older than 75 with acute or convalescent COVID-19. CDR3s include the opening cysteine and the closing phenylalanine or tryptophan. The D gene is left open where the match is weak. A clone size is listed for some rows: how often the clone was seen (once, few, many), or a class if it is expanded.

>TRBV7-9|TRBJ2-3|-|-
TGTGCCAGCAGTCCCACCCGACAGGATCTCACAGATACGCAGTATTTT
CASSPTRQDLTDTQYF
>TRBV5-5|TRBJ2-2|TRBD1|-
TGTGCCAGCAGGTACGGGACAGGGATATCCGGGGAGCTGTTTTTT
CASRYGTGISGELFF
>TRBV28|TRBJ2-5|-|-
TGTGCCAGCAGTTTTAGGCGAGGGCTGGGAGAGACCCAGTACTTC
CASSFRRGLGETQYF
>TRBV6-5|TRBJ2-1|TRBD2|-
TGTGCCAGCAGTTTGCTAGGACTAGCGGGAGGCAATGAGCAGTTCTTC
CASSLLGLAGGNEQFF
>TRBV3-1/TRBV3-2|TRBJ2-2|TRBD1|-
TGTGCCAGCAGGACAGGGCCAGGCACCGGGGAGCTGTTTTTT
CASRTGPGTGELFF
>TRBV20-1|TRBJ1-1|TRBD1|-
TGCAGTGCTAGTCCGCACACAGGGGGCGTTTTGGGAAGATCGGTGGCTTTCTTT
CSASPHTGGVLGRSVAFF
>TRBV5-1|TRBJ2-1|TRBD2|few
TGCGCCAGCAGCCTCGGGACTAGCGTTCTCCATGAGCAGTTCTTC
CASSLGTSVLHEQFF
>TRBV13|TRBJ1-6|TRBD1|-
TGTGCCAGCAGCTCGCGGACAGGGCGGAATTCACCCCTCCACTTT
CASSSRTGRNSPLHF
>TRBV18|TRBJ2-1|-|-
TGTGCCAGCTCACCAAGAGCTCGGGAGCAGTTCTTC
CASSPRAREQFF
>TRBV3-1/TRBV3-2|TRBJ2-5|-|-
TGTGCCAGCAGCCAACCGCTCCCCCGGGAGACCCAGTACTTC
CASSQPLPRETQYF
>TRBV30|TRBJ1-2|TRBD1|-
TGTGCCTGGAGCCTGCAAGGGACAGTCTATGGCTACACCTTC
CAWSLQGTVYGYTF
>TRBV28|TRBJ2-2|TRBD1|-
TGTGCCAGCAGTACCTGGACAGGAACGGTGGCCGGGGAGCTGTTTTTT
CASSTWTGTVAGELFF
>TRBV19|TRBJ2-7|TRBD1|-
TGTGCCAGTAGTAACCCGGGACAGGGGGCCTACGAGCAGTACTTC
CASSNPGQGAYEQYF
>TRBV6-5|TRBJ1-2|TRBD1|few
TGTGCCAGCAGCCCGGGACAGGGGAAAGGCTATGGCTACACCTTC
CASSPGQGKGYGYTF
>TRBV3-1/TRBV3-2|TRBJ2-4|TRBD2|once
TGTGCCAGCAGCCAAGATTATCCCAGCGGGACTGCCAAAAACATTCAGTACTTC
CASSQDYPSGTAKNIQYF
>TRBV7-2|TRBJ2-7|TRBD2|-
TGTGCCAGCAGCTTACGTGGGACTAGCGGGAGTAGGTACGAGCAGTACTTC
CASSLRGTSGSRYEQYF
>TRBV6-4|TRBJ1-1|TRBD1|-
TGTGCCAGCCGGAATGGACAGGCGTCCACTGAAGCTTTCTTT
CASRNGQASTEAFF
>TRBV4-1|TRBJ2-3|-|-
TGCGCCAGCAGCCAAGACCCCTTTTTCGTAGTAGATACGCAGTATTTT
CASSQDPFFVVDTQYF
>TRBV11-1|TRBJ1-1|-|-
TGTGCCAGCAGCTTAGAGACTGTGACCACTGAAGCTTTCTTT
CASSLETVTTEAFF
>TRBV19|TRBJ1-2|-|few
TGTGCCAGTAGTATAGTCCCCCCAGGGGATGGCTACACCTTC
CASSIVPPGDGYTF
>TRBV27|TRBJ1-3|-|-
TGTGCCAGCAGTCTCGGACAGCCTGGAAACACCATATATTTT
CASSLGQPGNTIYF
>TRBV4-2|TRBJ2-7|-|-
TGTGCCAGCAGCCAAGATCGGGCGCGGGGCGCCTCGGGGTGGGAGCAGTACTTC
CASSQDRARGASGWEQYF
>TRBV3-1/TRBV3-2|TRBJ2-2|TRBD2|-
TGTGCCAGCAGCCAAAATCGACTAGCGGTTAACACCGGGGAGCTGTTTTTT
CASSQNRLAVNTGELFF
>TRBV28|TRBJ1-2|TRBD1|-
TGTGCCAGCAGGAGACAGGGATTTGGCTACACCTTC
CASRRQGFGYTF
>TRBV11-2|TRBJ2-3|TRBD2|-
TGTGCCAGCAGCTTAGGTAGACTAGCTACTACAGATACGCAGTATTTT
CASSLGRLATTDTQYF
>TRBV19|TRBJ1-3|-|-
TGTGCCAGTAGTATAAGTCGGAGCTCTGGAAACACCATATATTTT
CASSISRSSGNTIYF
>TRBV18|TRBJ1-2|-|-
TGTGCCAGCTCACCCCGCGGGGACCGACAGAACTATGGCTACACCTTC
CASSPRGDRQNYGYTF
>TRBV6-1|TRBJ1-6|TRBD1|-
TGTGCCAGCAGTGAGGGACAGGTCTATAATTCACCCCTCCACTTT
CASSEGQVYNSPLHF
>TRBV5-1|TRBJ1-6|TRBD1|-
TGCGCCAGCAGCTACCTGGGACAGGGGACTTCACCCCTCCACTTT
CASSYLGQGTSPLHF
>TRBV2|TRBJ2-7|-|few
TGTGCCAGCATGAACCAGGCTGGGGAGCAGTACTTC
CASMNQAGEQYF
>TRBV7-9|TRBJ1-3|-|few
TGTGCCAGCAGTTATTCATCCGGAGGCTCTGGAAACACCATATATTTT
CASSYSSGGSGNTIYF